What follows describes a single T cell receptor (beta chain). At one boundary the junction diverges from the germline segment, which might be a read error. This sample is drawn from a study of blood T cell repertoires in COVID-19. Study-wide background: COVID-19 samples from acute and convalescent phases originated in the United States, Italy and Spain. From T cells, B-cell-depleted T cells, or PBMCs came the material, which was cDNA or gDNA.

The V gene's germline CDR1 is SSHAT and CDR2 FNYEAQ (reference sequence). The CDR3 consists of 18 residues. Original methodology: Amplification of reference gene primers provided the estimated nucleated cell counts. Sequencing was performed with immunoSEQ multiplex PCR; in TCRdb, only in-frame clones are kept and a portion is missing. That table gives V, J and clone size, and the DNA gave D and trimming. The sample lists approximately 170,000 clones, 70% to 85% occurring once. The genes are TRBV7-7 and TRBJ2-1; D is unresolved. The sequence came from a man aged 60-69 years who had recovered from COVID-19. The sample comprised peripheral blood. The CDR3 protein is CASSPRVGAPSSYNEQFF. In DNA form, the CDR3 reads TGTGCTAGCAGCCCCCGGGTTGGAGCTCCCAGCTCCTACAATGAGCAGTTCTTC.